The next 25 T cell receptor beta chains were all read from a single sample in a study of T-cell reconstitution after alpha-beta-depleted transplantation in children. A TCRbeta library incorporating unique molecular identifiers was prepared. MiXCR, run by TCRdb on the PCR reads, gives a single entry per CDR3 protein. The sample lists a few hundred thousand distinct CDR3 sequences, 10% occurring once. Sequenced material: PBMCs from the stem cell graft donor, taken from the stem cell graft. The receptor source for this set is a human donor who donated a stem cell graft to a child with acute lymphoblastic leukemia.

CDR3 loop: CASSLLAGSTEAFF. CDR3 DNA: TGTGCCAGCAGTTTATTAGCAGGGTCCACTGAAGCTTTCTTT. V and J are TRBV27 and TRBJ1-1, with TRBD1 as a possible D gene (5 bases). Between the trimmed V and J ends, which lost 1 base and 4 bases, there was a span of 10 bases. This CDR3 region has 14 residues. Germline CDR1 MNHEY, CDR2 SMNVEV (reference sequence).

This clonotype was counted at least ten times. V usage is TRBV7-8 and J usage is TRBJ2-2, with a tentative D call TRBD2 (5 bases). The CDR3 has 15 residues. Germline V gene data show CDR1 as SGHVS and CDR2 as FQNEAQ. Trimming took 2 bases from V and 2 from J, leaving 9 bases between them. The CDR3 DNA reads as TGTGCCAGCAGCTTACTGAGGGAAAACACCGGGGAGCTGTTTTTT. Amino acid sequence: CASSLLRENTGELFF.

As regards this clonotype: One end of the junction varies from germline; a read error may be responsible. This CDR3 reads CASSLDEDTQYF. The CDR3 DNA follows: TGTGCTAGCAGCTTGGACGAAGATACGCAGTATTTT. This chain joins TRBV7-7 and TRBJ2-3, with D uncertain. Germline CDR1 is SSHAT and CDR2 is FNYEAQ (reference sequence). The CDR3 is 12 residues long.

This clonotype has a count of ten or more. This chain joins TRBV29-1 and TRBJ2-7, with 12 bases that match TRBD2. From germline, CDR1 is SQVTM and CDR2 ANQGSEA. V shed 6 bases and J 0 bases; nucleotides not matched to a gene: 6. This CDR3 contains 15 residues. This chain's CDR3 is CSVGLAGGLSYEQYF. For the CDR3, the DNA is TGCAGCGTGGGACTAGCGGGTGGCCTCTCCTACGAGCAGTACTTC.

This clonotype showed up just a few times. The V gene is TRBV3-1, the J gene TRBJ1-1, with a tentative D call TRBD1 (6 bases). This CDR3 comprises 14 residues. CDR1 and CDR2 (germline): LGHDT, YNNKEL (reference sequence). Between the trimmed V and J ends, which lost 4 bases and 11 bases, there was a span of 20 bases. The CDR3 protein is CASSLSMGGGAAFF. The CDR3 nucleotides are TGTGCCAGCAGCCTATCTATGGGGGGCGGTGCGGCTTTCTTT.

This clonotype was observed many times. This chain uses TRBV7-2 with TRBJ1-3; TRBD1 matches at 10 bases. This CDR3 contains 14 residues. After removal of 8 bases from V and 2 bases from J, the junction contained 3 bases not matched to a gene. The germline gives CDR1 SGHTA, CDR2 FQGNSA. CDR3: CASRTGGTGNTIYF. The CDR3 DNA reads TGTGCCAGCCGGACAGGGGGTACTGGAAACACCATATATTTT.

The chain uses TRBV20-1 and TRBJ2-3, with 9 nucleotides matching TRBD2. This CDR3 is built from 16 residues. The V segment lost 3 bases and the J segment 0 bases; nucleotides outside the gene matches: 7. Per the germline V gene, CDR1 is DFQATT and CDR2 is SNEGSKA (reference sequence). CDR3 sequence (DNA): TGCAGTGCTAGTAACCCCACTAGCGGGAGCACAGATACGCAGTATTTT. As protein: CSASNPTSGSTDTQYF.

The chain joins TRBV20-1 to TRBJ2-1; 8 bases agree with TRBD2. This CDR3 comprises 15 residues. Germline V CDR1 and CDR2: DFQATT, SNEGSKA (reference sequence). V gave up 3 bases and J gave up 6 bases; unmatched junction bases: 10. The CDR3 spells CSARASGSHSNEQFF. CDR3 sequence (DNA): TGCAGTGCTAGGGCGAGCGGGAGCCACTCCAATGAGCAGTTCTTC.

The chain couples TRBV7-2 to TRBJ1-4; D gene uncertain. This CDR3 region has 16 residues. The V gene's germline CDR1 is SGHTA and CDR2 FQGNSA. Trimming took 1 base from V and 5 from J, leaving 14 bases between them. The CDR3 loop is CASSLEGSLRNEKLFF. The CDR3 nucleotides are TGTGCCAGCAGCTTAGAGGGTAGTCTAAGGAATGAAAAACTGTTTTTT.

The rearrangement joins TRBV10-3 to TRBJ2-2, with TRBD1 matching 9 bases. The CDR3 has 14 amino acids. Germline CDR1 ENHRY, CDR2 SYGVKD. J gave up 3 bases and V 8 bases, and 4 bases lay outside the gene matches. The DNA for the CDR3 is TGTGCCATCGGCCGGGACAGGGACACCGGGGAGCTGTTTTTT. The encoded protein is CAIGRDRDTGELFF.

This clonotype has ten or more counts. The chain is built from TRBV7-9 and TRBJ2-4; D remains ambiguous. Trimming stripped 1 base from V and 0 bases from J, with 7 bases between. The CDR3 contains 15 residues. Germline CDR1 is SEHNR and CDR2 is FQNEAQ (reference sequence). Written as DNA, the CDR3 is TGTGCCAGCAGCTTAGACGGGCTAGCCAAAAACATTCAGTACTTC. Its protein is CASSLDGLAKNIQYF.

This clonotype came up a few times. The chain links TRBV7-9 to TRBJ2-7; 8 bases fit TRBD2. Germline V CDR1 and CDR2: SEHNR, FQNEAQ (reference sequence). CDR3 length: 15 residues. V dropped 4 bases and J dropped 6; count of bases not matched to a gene: 11. The CDR3 region has the DNA TGTGCCAGCAGCTCAACTAGCGGAAGCGGGGGCGAGCAGTACTTC. It specifies CASSSTSGSGGEQYF.

This clonotype showed up many times. The rearrangement links TRBV6-5 to TRBJ2-6; D unresolved. The CDR3 consists of 15 residues. Germline V gives CDR1 MNHEY, CDR2 SVGAGI. The V and J ends lost 2 bases and 0 bases respectively, with 5 bases between them. CDR3 sequence (DNA): TGTGCCAGCAGTTACGGGTTCTCTGGGGCCAACGTCCTGACTTTC. It specifies CASSYGFSGANVLTF.

This clonotype was counted ten times or more. The chain joins TRBV3-1 to TRBJ2-7; tentatively, D is TRBD1 (6 bases). Germline-derived CDR1 and CDR2 are LGHDT and YNNKEL (reference sequence). V was trimmed by 4 bases and J by 4 bases, leaving 17 bases between them. CDR3 length equals 15 residues. The CDR3 nucleotides read TGTGCCAGCAGCCTCCGGACAGTCGACTCTTACGAGCAGTACTTC. Its translation is CASSLRTVDSYEQYF.

As for this clonotype: At one end the junction does not follow the germline gene, possibly because of a read error. The chain uses TRBV4-1 and TRBJ2-7; D uncertain. Germline lookup yields CDR1 MGHRA and CDR2 YSYEKL. This CDR3 has 13 residues. The CDR3 region is CATSPGSPYEQYF. The CDR3 bases are TGCGCCACCAGCCCCGGGTCTCCCTACGAGCAGTACTTC.

In its sample, this clonotype was seen many times. This chain uses TRBV20-1 with TRBJ1-5; the D gene is possibly TRBD1 (5 bases). Per germline, CDR1 DFQATT and CDR2 SNEGSKA (reference sequence). Between the trimmed V and J ends, which lost 4 bases and 0 bases, there was a span of 10 bases. This CDR3 has 14 amino acids. The CDR3 sequence is CSATDSYSNQPQHF. CDR3 DNA: TGCAGTGCTACTGACAGCTATAGCAATCAGCCCCAGCATTTT.

At least ten counts were recorded for this clonotype. The CDR3 reads CASSLARAVNTEAFF. CDR3 in DNA: TGTGCCAGCAGCTTAGCCAGGGCGGTGAACACTGAAGCTTTCTTT. This chain uses TRBV7-9 with TRBJ1-1; D perhaps matches TRBD1 (5 bases). Germline assignment: CDR1 SEHNR and CDR2 FQNEAQ (reference sequence). Trimming removed 0 bases at V and 0 bases at J, with 8 bases between. CDR3 length: 15 amino acids.

V and J are TRBV27 and TRBJ2-2; the match to TRBD2 covers 10 bases. Unmatched junction bases numbered 11, after V lost 5 bases and J lost 5 bases. CDR3 length: 17 residues. The germline V gene has CDR1 MNHEY and CDR2 SMNVEV (reference sequence). CDR3 loop: CASSKNLAGVWTGELFF. CDR3 coding DNA: TGTGCCAGCAGTAAAAACCTAGCGGGAGTTTGGACCGGGGAGCTGTTTTTT.

This sequence joins TRBV10-3 and TRBJ2-1; D perhaps matches TRBD2 (6 bases). Germline V gene sequence: CDR1 ENHRY, CDR2 SYGVKD. Trimming left V 7 bases short and J 9 bases short, with 13 bases between. The CDR3 spans 12 residues. The DNA of the CDR3 is TGTGCCATCACTTCGGGAGTCGGTGAGCAGTTCTTC. It encodes CAITSGVGEQFF.

This clonotype showed up many times. The gene calls are TRBV5-1 and TRBJ1-5, with 7 bases matching TRBD1. CDR1 SGHRS and CDR2 YFSETQ come from the germline V gene. Trimming at V came to 4 bases and at J to 0 bases, leaving 4 bases not matched to a gene. The CDR3 is 15 residues long. As DNA, the CDR3 is TGCGCCAGCAGCCCGGGACAGTATAGCAATCAGCCCCAGCATTTT. Amino acid sequence: CASSPGQYSNQPQHF.

The gene calls are TRBV5-6 and TRBJ1-5; 9 positions agree with TRBD1. V lost 1 base to trimming and J lost 3 bases; unmatched junction nucleotides: 11. Per germline, CDR1 SGHDT and CDR2 YYEEEE. This CDR3 comprises 18 residues. CDR3 region: CASSLSRDRDVNNQPQHF. The CDR3 bases are TGTGCCAGCAGCTTGTCCCGGGACAGGGATGTCAACAATCAGCCCCAGCATTTT. Full variable domain (rest looked up from reference TRBV5-6 and TRBJ1-5): DAGVTQSPTHLIKTRGQQVTLRCSPKSGHDTVSWYQQALGQGPQFIFQYYEEEERQRGNFPDRFSGHQFPNYSSELNVNALLLGDSALYLCASSLSRDRDVNNQPQHFGDGTRLSIL.

This clonotype showed up just a few times. This chain uses TRBV20-1 with TRBJ2-3; D is tentatively TRBD1 or TRBD2 (5 bases each). The CDR3 length is 15 residues. V lost 3 bases, J lost 2 bases, and 15 bases lay in between. Germline lookup yields CDR1 DFQATT and CDR2 SNEGSKA (reference sequence). The CDR3: CSASASGRYTDTQYF. CDR3 bases: TGCAGTGCTAGTGCCTCGGGGCGGTACACAGATACGCAGTATTTT.

This clonotype showed up just a few times. V gene TRBV27 combines with J gene TRBJ2-7; tentatively, D is TRBD1 (6 bases). From germline, CDR1 is MNHEY and CDR2 SMNVEV (reference sequence). This CDR3 is built from 16 residues. Between the trimmed V and J ends, which lost 5 bases and 5 bases, there was a span of 22 bases. CDR3 loop: CASSRSFGQGSHEQYF. Written as DNA, the CDR3 is TGTGCCAGCAGTCGCTCTTTCGGCCAGGGGAGCCACGAGCAGTACTTC.

The chain uses TRBV29-1 and TRBJ2-7, with D perhaps matching TRBD1 (6 bases). Germline lookup yields CDR1 SQVTM and CDR2 ANQGSEA. Trimming removed 3 bases from V and 2 bases from J, with 35 bases in between. The CDR3 is made up of 21 amino acids. CDR3 DNA: TGCAGCGTTGAGACAGGTCTACCCGCCCGAAACCCCAAATGGATCCCCTACGAGCAGTACTTC. Protein sequence: CSVETGLPARNPKWIPYEQYF.

This clonotype was seen only a few times. The CDR3 nucleotides are TGTGCCACCAGTGATACATCTAGCGGGAGGATATACGAGCAGTACTTC. The encoded protein is CATSDTSSGRIYEQYF. V and J are TRBV24-1 and TRBJ2-7; 11 nucleotides line up with TRBD2. With 3 bases clipped from V and 4 bases from J, the junction kept 7 bases outside the gene matches. The CDR3 totals 16 residues. In germline, CDR1 is KGHDR, CDR2 SFDVKD.